The clone carrying this T cell receptor (beta chain) was seen at least ten times. This entry comes from a study of T cells after yellow fever vaccination. MiXCR, applied by TCRdb to the 5' RACE reads, yields one record per CDR3 protein. The sample holds more than 300,000 distinct CDR3 sequences, roughly 6.8% seen once. This TCR derives from a man aged 18 to 35 who received the YFV17D yellow fever vaccine. Here the sequenced sample was PBMCs, taken roughly seven weeks after the first yellow fever vaccination.

CDR3 sequence reads: CASSKRQGATTEAFF. The CDR3 nucleotides are TGCGCCAGCAGTAAAAGGCAGGGGGCGACGACTGAAGCTTTCTTT. V gene TRBV5-1 combines with J gene TRBJ1-1, with 8 bases lining up with TRBD1. CDR1 is SGHRS, CDR2 YFSETQ, per germline. The CDR3 has 15 residues. J gave up 5 bases and V 5 bases, and 11 bases lay outside the gene matches. Full variable domain (outside the CDR3, taken from reference TRBV5-1 and TRBJ1-1): KAGVTQTPRYLIKTRGQQVTLSCSPISGHRSVSWYQQTPGQGLQFLFEYFSETQRNKGNFPGRFSGRQFSNSRSEMNVSTLELGDSALYLCASSKRQGATTEAFFGQGTRLTVV.